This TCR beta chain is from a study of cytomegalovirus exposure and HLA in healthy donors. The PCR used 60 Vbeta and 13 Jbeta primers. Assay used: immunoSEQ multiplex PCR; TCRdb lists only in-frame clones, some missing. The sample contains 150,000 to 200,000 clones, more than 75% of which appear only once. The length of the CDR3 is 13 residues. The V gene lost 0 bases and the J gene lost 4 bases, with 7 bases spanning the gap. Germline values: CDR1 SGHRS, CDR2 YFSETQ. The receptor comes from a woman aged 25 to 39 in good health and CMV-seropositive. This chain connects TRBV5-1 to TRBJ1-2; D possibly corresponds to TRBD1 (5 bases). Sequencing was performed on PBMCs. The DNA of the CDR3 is TGCGCCAGCAGCTTGGCGGACATCTATGGCTACACCTTC. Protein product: CASSLADIYGYTF.